Listed below are T cell receptor beta chains from one sample, sequenced in a study of cytomegalovirus exposure and HLA in healthy donors. Using immunoSEQ multiplex PCR, the repertoire was profiled, and TCRdb retains in-frame clones only, with some absent. The sample lists 150,000 to 200,000 clones, around 79% seen once, with 7% to 9% in the top ten. The material sequenced was PBMCs. These receptors were obtained from a male donor in good health and CMV-seropositive. CDR3s include the opening cysteine and the closing phenylalanine or tryptophan. Fields, in order: D gene, CDR3 length, V gene, J gene, clone size, CDR3 DNA, CDR3 protein. D genes are given only for firm matches. Rows give clone size only sometimes, using once, few, many, or a class for an expanded clone.

>NA|16|TRBV2|TRBJ1-5|few
TGTGCCAGCAGTGATAAGGGACTAATCCTCAATCAGCCCCAGCATTTT
CASSDKGLILNQPQHF
>NA|12|TRBV11-2|TRBJ1-1|few
TGTGCCAGCAGTCGCACCTACGGGGAAGCTTTCTTT
CASSRTYGEAFF
>TRBD1|15|TRBV7-2|TRBJ1-2|NA
TGTGCCAGCAACAAAGCACAGGGGACTCGGATAGACTACACCTTC
CASNKAQGTRIDYTF
>TRBD2|16|TRBV6-1|TRBJ2-5|NA
TGTGCCAGCAGTGAAGAACTAGCGGGGGGGAAAGAGACCCAGTACTTC
CASSEELAGGKETQYF
>TRBD1|15|TRBV6-6|TRBJ1-4|NA
TGTGCCAGCAGACTACAGGGGGCGGTAGGTGAAAAACTGTTTTTT
CASRLQGAVGEKLFF
>TRBD1|15|TRBV5-6|TRBJ2-1|few
TGTGCCAGCAGCGTCCCAGGGGGTTCGGACAATGAGCAGTTCTTC
CASSVPGGSDNEQFF
>TRBD1|17|TRBV6-1|TRBJ2-2|NA
TGTGCCAGCAGTGAAAGGAGGACAGGGGGACACACCGGGGAGCTGTTTTTT
CASSERRTGGHTGELFF
>NA|12|TRBV12-5|TRBJ1-1|NA
TGTGCTAGTGGTTTGGCGCTAAACCAAGCTTTCTTT
CASGLALNQAFF
>NA|17|TRBV4-3|TRBJ2-2|NA
TGCGCCAGCAGCGAAAGATCTGCAGGATCATTCCCCGGGGAGCTGTTTTTT
CASSERSAGSFPGELFF
>NA|13|TRBV6-6|TRBJ1-2|NA
TGTGCCAGCAGTTACGGGGGGGCGCAGGGCTACACCTTC
CASSYGGAQGYTF
>TRBD2|19|TRBV5-4|TRBJ2-3|NA
TGTGCCAGCAGCCAAGTGTGGCTAGCGGGCGGGGGCTGGGGCGGTACGCAGTATTTT
CASSQVWLAGGGWGGTQYF
>NA|15|TRBV11-2|TRBJ1-2|NA
TGTGCCAGCAGCTTAGAGGTGGTGAGGGGAGGTGGCTACACCTTC
CASSLEVVRGGGYTF
>NA|13|TRBV7-2|TRBJ1-2|once
TGTGCCAGCAGCTCCTCCCGGGACTATGGCTACACCTTC
CASSSSRDYGYTF
>NA|14|TRBV6-1|TRBJ1-6|NA
TGTGCCAGCAGTGAACAGGTCTATAATTCACCCCTCCACTTT
CASSEQVYNSPLHF
>TRBD2|14|TRBV7-2|TRBJ2-3|NA
TGTGCCAGCAGCGTCGGGGGGGCCGCAGATACGCAGTATTTT
CASSVGGAADTQYF
>NA|13|TRBV11-2|TRBJ1-1|few
TGTGCCAGCAGCTTGAGCAGGGTCACTGAAGCTTTCTTT
CASSLSRVTEAFF
>NA|14|TRBV4-3|TRBJ1-2|few
TGCGCCAGCAGCCAAGAACGGCTCGGGAATGGCTACACCTTC
CASSQERLGNGYTF
>TRBD1|11|TRBV30|TRBJ2-7|NA
TGTGCCTGGAAGACAGGGGACGAGCAGTACTTC
CAWKTGDEQYF
>NA|14|TRBV27|TRBJ1-2|NA
TGTGCCAGCAGAGACCCAGGGTTTTCGGATGGCTACACCTTC
CASRDPGFSDGYTF
>NA|15|TRBV9|TRBJ2-7|NA
TGTGCCAGCAGCCCAACCTGGACAGCCACCTACGAGCGGTACTTC
CASSPTWTATYERYF
>TRBD2|15|TRBV2|TRBJ2-2|NA
TGTGCCAGCAGTGTCAAGCGGGGGTGGAGCGGGGAGCTGTTTTTT
CASSVKRGWSGELFF
>TRBD1|16|TRBV4-3|TRBJ1-5|few
TGCGCCAGCAGCCAATCACTGGGACAGGGCTTTCAGCCCCAGCATTTT
CASSQSLGQGFQPQHF
>TRBD1|15|TRBV5-1|TRBJ2-7|NA
TGCGCCAGCAGCTTTTCGGGACAGGGACCCTACGAGCAGTACTTC
CASSFSGQGPYEQYF
>NA|15|TRBV4-3|TRBJ2-2|NA
TGCGCCAGCAGCGCCTCTAGCGAGAACACCGGGGAGCTGTTTTTT
CASSASSENTGELFF
>NA|17|TRBV25-1|TRBJ2-2|few
TGTGCCAGCAGTGAAATCGGAGCGGTGACGAACACCGGGGAGCTGTTTTTT
CASSEIGAVTNTGELFF
>TRBD1|15|TRBV12-5|TRBJ2-5|NA
TGTGCTAGTGGCCGGGGACAGGCACTTCCAGGGACCCAGTACTTC
CASGRGQALPGTQYF
>TRBD1|14|TRBV7-9|TRBJ2-2|few
TGTGCCAGCAGCCCTAGACAGGGAACCGGGGAGCTGTTTTTT
CASSPRQGTGELFF
>NA|15|TRBV4-2|TRBJ2-5|NA
TGTGCCAGCAGCCGAAGCGCCGGGACACAAGAGACCCAGTACTTC
CASSRSAGTQETQYF
>NA|14|TRBV2|TRBJ2-3|NA
TGTGCCAGCAGCCCCGGGATCCGCACAGATACGCAGTATTTT
CASSPGIRTDTQYF
>TRBD2|15|TRBV27|TRBJ2-7|NA
TGTGCCAGCAGTTTAGGTCCTGGGGGGGGCTACGAGCAGTACTTC
CASSLGPGGGYEQYF
>NA|14|TRBV6-5|TRBJ1-1|NA
TGTGCCAGCAGTTACGGGGGGGCTAGCGCTGAAGCTTTCTTT
CASSYGGASAEAFF
>NA|14|TRBV7-2|TRBJ1-1|NA
TGTGCCAGCAGCTTGCAGGGAATGAACACTGAAGCTTTCTTT
CASSLQGMNTEAFF
>TRBD1|14|TRBV6-5|TRBJ1-2|NA
TGTGCCAGCAGTCCTGACAGGGGGCACTATGGCTACACCTTC
CASSPDRGHYGYTF
>NA|14|TRBV4-1|TRBJ2-1|NA
TGCGCCAGCAGCCAAACACAGGGCTACAATGAGCAGTTCTTC
CASSQTQGYNEQFF